Detailed here is one TCR beta chain. Study processing details: It was from reference gene primer amplification that nucleated cell counts were estimated. Some clones are missing from TCRdb's copy, which holds only in-frame ones; the method was immunoSEQ multiplex PCR. The V and J calls and clone size were taken over from that table, and D and trimming were inferred from the DNA. The sample holds 300,000 or so clones; roughly 87% are singletons and the top ten take about 6%. This sample stems from a study of blood T cell repertoires in COVID-19. Study at large: COVID-19 samples collected from the United States, Italy and Spain covered acute and convalescent phases. The analysed material was cDNA or gDNA that came from T cells, B-cell-depleted T cells, or PBMCs.

V lost 4 bases, J lost 7 bases, and 7 bases stayed unmatched. The V gene's germline CDR1 is SGHRS and CDR2 YFSETQ. The CDR3 contains 13 residues. Assignment of participants to cohorts was predicated upon participant-reported clinical history. This chain joins TRBV5-1 and TRBJ1-1; 7 bases align to TRBD1. Source material: PBMCs or T cells enriched from blood (not recorded which). The sequence was collected from a woman aged 25-40 years who had recovered from COVID-19. This CDR3 is CASSLDRDVEAFF. The CDR3 coding sequence is TGCGCCAGCAGCCTAGACAGGGATGTTGAAGCTTTCTTT.